This T cell receptor (beta chain) was sequenced in a study of T cell responses to AZD1222 COVID-19 vaccine. Across the whole study: The study pooled second doses at about 4 or about 12 weeks. Study conclusions and caveats: Most donors were white British and more were female, and clonal diversity was possibly underestimated.

Of note for this clone: Its antigen is not known.

The assay was immunoSEQ multiplex PCR, and TCRdb's table has in-frame clones only and misses some. This sample has 100,000 to 150,000 clones, with over 75% found just once. The clonotype comes from an adult in good health. Sequenced here: peripheral blood, sampled on day 0 of AZD1222 vaccination.

The CDR3, as DNA: TGTGCCAGCGGAACGGGACAGAGGGACTATGGCTACACCTTC. Amino acids: CASGTGQRDYGYTF. V and J are TRBV7-2 and TRBJ1-2, with TRBD1 matching 7 bases. Germline CDR1 is SGHTA and CDR2 is FQGNSA. The length of the CDR3 is 14 residues. V lost 8 bases, J lost 3 bases, and 9 bases stayed unmatched.